These 29 T cell receptor beta chains originate from one sample sequenced in a study of control samples from healthy donors and cancer patients. Profiled with immunoSEQ multiplex PCR; TCRdb holds only in-frame clones, not every one. The repertoire holds about 85,000 clones, with over 75% as singletons. Sequenced sample: blood. The origin of the receptors is a young woman in good health.

The rearrangement joins TRBV7-9 to TRBJ2-5; D not certain. Trimming left V 2 bases short and J 5 bases short, with 6 bases between. Germline loops: CDR1 SEHNR, CDR2 FQNEAQ (reference sequence). The CDR3 runs to 12 residues. CDR3 DNA sequence: TGTGCCAGCAGCTTACTTACGGAGACCCAGTACTTC. Translating gives CASSLLTETQYF.

The V gene is TRBV28, the J gene TRBJ1-3; D not certain. The CDR3 contains 13 residues. The germline V gene encodes CDR1 MDHEN and CDR2 SYDVKM. V lost 3 bases and J 2 bases, leaving 5 bases between the germline ends. CDR3: CASSFATGNTIYF. The CDR3 nucleotides are TGTGCCAGCAGTTTTGCTACTGGAAACACCATATATTTT.

The rearrangement joins TRBV2 to TRBJ1-5, with D unclear. Germline CDR1 is SNHLY and CDR2 is FYNNEI. CDR3 length equals 13 residues. With 6 bases removed from V and 0 bases from J, the gap between germline ends came to 6 bases. CDR3 in DNA: TGTGCCAGCAGCTTATATAGCAATCAGCCCCAGCATTTT. It encodes CASSLYSNQPQHF.

This chain uses TRBV2 with TRBJ1-2, with D hard to call. V gave up 4 bases and J gave up 4 bases, with 10 bases separating them. Germline V gives CDR1 SNHLY, CDR2 FYNNEI. There are 13 residues in the CDR3. The CDR3 DNA reads TGTGCCAGCAGTGTAGACACCTTCTATGGCTACACCTTC. Its protein product is CASSVDTFYGYTF.

The V call is TRBV9, the J call TRBJ2-7; tentatively, D is TRBD2 (5 bases). Trimming stripped 4 bases from V and 2 bases from J, with 16 bases between. The germline V gene encodes CDR1 SGDLS and CDR2 YYNGEE. This CDR3 has 15 amino acids. CDR3 sequence: CASSLTPLATYEQYF. DNA of the CDR3: TGTGCCAGCAGCCTGACTCCCCTAGCTACCTACGAGCAGTACTTC. The full variable domain, completed using reference TRBV9 and TRBJ2-7, is DSGVTQTPKHLITATGQRVTLRCSPRSGDLSVYWYQQSLDQGLQFLIQYYNGEERAKGNILERFSAQQFPDLHSELNLSSLELGDSALYFCASSLTPLATYEQYFGPGTRLTVT.

The chain recombines TRBV19 with TRBJ2-3; 7 bases map to TRBD1. CDR3 size: 12 residues. CDR1 and CDR2 from the germline V gene are LNHDA and SQIVND (reference sequence). V lost 5 bases and J lost 6; bases outside the gene matches: 2. The CDR3 DNA reads as TGTGCCAGTAGTGACAGGGCTGATACGCAGTATTTT. This sequence encodes CASSDRADTQYF.

The chain uses TRBV6-5 and TRBJ1-1; D gene ambiguous. V was shortened by 5 bases and J by 7 bases, with 8 bases between the two germline ends. Germline V gene data show CDR1 as MNHEY and CDR2 as SVGAGI. This CDR3 contains 11 residues. CDR3 residues: CASSRGIEAFF. The CDR3 nucleotides are TGTGCCAGCAGTCGAGGGATTGAAGCTTTCTTT.

The chain has TRBV27 and TRBJ2-7; TRBD2 matches 9 bases. Germline V lookup: CDR1 MNHEY, CDR2 SMNVEV (reference sequence). This CDR3 comprises 15 residues. After removal of 4 bases from V and 6 bases from J, the junction contained 10 bases not matched to a gene. For the CDR3, the DNA is TGTGCCAGCAGTTACCGAGTAGCGGGGGATCGCGAGCAGTACTTC. This codes for CASSYRVAGDREQYF.

The gene calls are TRBV14 and TRBJ2-7; 8 positions agree with TRBD2. V shed 5 bases, J shed 6 bases, and the junction held 3 bases outside the gene matches. This CDR3 region has 12 residues. The germline CDR1 and CDR2 sequences are SGHDN and FVKESK. The CDR3 here is CASSIGGGEQYF. The CDR3 nucleotides are TGTGCCAGCAGCATCGGGGGGGGCGAGCAGTACTTC.

The V and J genes are TRBV7-2 and TRBJ2-5; the D call may be TRBD1 or TRBD2 (5 bases each). The CDR3 is 15 amino acids. Deletions cut 1 base from V and 5 bases from J, with 14 bases between. From germline, CDR1 is SGHTA and CDR2 FQGNSA. The CDR3 protein is CASSLGARGVETQYF. For the CDR3, the DNA is TGTGCCAGCAGCTTAGGGGCGCGAGGGGTCGAGACCCAGTACTTC.

The genes are TRBV4-1 and TRBJ1-6; D might be TRBD1 (5 bases). Trimming stripped 0 bases from V and 7 bases from J, with 10 bases between. In germline, CDR1 is MGHRA, CDR2 YSYEKL. The CDR3 length is 15 residues. The DNA for the CDR3 is TGCGCCAGCAGCCAAGAAGAGACAGCGAATTCACCCCTCCACTTT. This gives the protein CASSQEETANSPLHF.

V gene TRBV24-1 combines with J gene TRBJ1-1; possibly TRBD1 for D (5 bases). The V gene lost 1 base and the J gene lost 11 bases, with 16 bases spanning the gap. The germline V gene has CDR1 KGHDR and CDR2 SFDVKD. This CDR3 has 14 amino acids. The CDR3 loop reads CATSDFQDRGRAFF. CDR3 bases: TGTGCCACCAGTGATTTCCAAGACCGGGGGAGGGCTTTCTTT.

The rearrangement uses TRBV29-1 and TRBJ1-1, with a possible D match to TRBD1 (6 bases). Germline V gene data show CDR1 as SQVTM and CDR2 as ANQGSEA. Trimming removed 5 bases at V and 5 bases at J, with 15 bases between. The CDR3 extends over 13 amino acids. CDR3 region: CSVRPAGATEAFF. The CDR3 bases are TGCAGCGTTCGCCCAGCAGGGGCTACTGAAGCTTTCTTT.

The chain couples TRBV6-5 to TRBJ1-1; D unresolved. Per germline, CDR1 MNHEY and CDR2 SVGAGI. CDR3 size: 15 residues. Trimming removed 5 bases at V and 11 bases at J, with 24 bases between. CDR3 nucleotides: TGTGCCAGCAGTAATACCCCCGGGCCAGGCGCTGGGGCTTTCTTT. It encodes CASSNTPGPGAGAFF.

V usage is TRBV7-2 and J usage is TRBJ1-2; D is uncertain. Germline CDR1 and CDR2: SGHTA and FQGNSA. V lost 10 bases, J lost 0 bases, and 9 bases lay in between. CDR3 length: 12 residues. The CDR3 coding sequence is TGTGCCACTACCCCCGCTAACTATGGCTACACCTTC. Encoded protein: CATTPANYGYTF.

This clone was detected only a few times. The J gene is TRBJ1-2, the V gene TRBV2; 10 bases map to TRBD1. Germline V gene data show CDR1 as SNHLY and CDR2 as FYNNEI. The CDR3 extends over 13 amino acids. With 8 bases clipped from V and 7 bases from J, the junction kept 7 bases outside the gene matches. Written as DNA, the CDR3 is TGTGCCAGCGGACAGGGGGAATTAAGTGGCTACACCTTC. Translating gives CASGQGELSGYTF.

V gene TRBV5-8 combines with J gene TRBJ2-2, with D perhaps matching TRBD2 (5 bases). V lost 4 bases and J lost 1, with 11 bases in between. The CDR3 totals 15 residues. The germline V gene encodes CDR1 SGHTS and CDR2 YDEGEE. Written as DNA, the CDR3 is TGTGCCAGCAGCCCCTCACTAGGGAACACCGGGGAGCTGTTTTTT. Its translation is CASSPSLGNTGELFF.

This clone was detected only once. The chain links TRBV5-1 to TRBJ2-3, with 9 bases identical to TRBD2. V lost 3 bases, J lost 5 bases, and 13 bases stayed unmatched. The CDR3 consists of 17 residues. Germline V CDR1 and CDR2: SGHRS, YFSETQ. The DNA for the CDR3 is TGCGCCAGCAGCTCCTCCGGGGCGGGGGGGCAGATAGATACGCAGTATTTT. Its protein is CASSSSGAGGQIDTQYF.

V usage is TRBV2 and J usage is TRBJ1-2; D is unresolved. V was clipped by 5 bases and J by 2 bases, with 12 bases between them. The CDR3 runs to 14 residues. Per the germline V gene, CDR1 is SNHLY and CDR2 is FYNNEI. The CDR3 region is CASSPVGANYGYTF. CDR3 bases: TGTGCCAGCAGTCCCGTGGGCGCGAACTATGGCTACACCTTC.

V usage is TRBV11-3 and J usage is TRBJ2-5; unclear D gene. V shed 4 bases and J shed 3 bases, with 9 bases lying between them. The germline CDR1 and CDR2 sequences are SGHNT and YENEEA. The CDR3 spans 13 residues. The CDR3 loop reads CASSSGREETQYF. The CDR3 DNA follows: TGTGCCAGCAGCTCCGGACGGGAAGAGACCCAGTACTTC.

The chain joins TRBV6-5 to TRBJ1-1; D gene uncertain. The CDR3 has 16 residues. The V and J ends lost 0 bases and 2 bases respectively, with 13 bases between them. CDR1 and CDR2 (germline): MNHEY, SVGAGI. The chain's CDR3 is CASSYSGPTVNTEAFF. The DNA of the CDR3 is TGTGCCAGCAGTTACTCTGGACCTACGGTCAACACTGAAGCTTTCTTT.

CDR3 sequence reads: CARRNDNTEAFF. CDR3 in DNA: TGTGCCAGGAGAAACGATAACACTGAAGCTTTCTTT. V and J are TRBV2 and TRBJ1-1, with D uncertain. Germline-derived CDR1 and CDR2 are SNHLY and FYNNEI. V lost 9 bases to trimming and J lost 2 bases, with 10 bases between them. The CDR3 consists of 12 residues.

This clone appeared once. The rearrangement links TRBV6-4 to TRBJ2-7; 11 bases line up with TRBD1. With 4 bases clipped from V and 6 bases from J, the junction kept 2 bases outside the gene matches. The CDR3 is 13 residues long. The V gene's germline CDR1 is MRHNA and CDR2 SNTAGT. The CDR3 sequence is CASSAGTGGEQYF. The CDR3, as DNA: TGTGCCAGCAGTGCCGGGACAGGGGGCGAGCAGTACTTC.

The rearrangement joins TRBV9 to TRBJ2-3; D is possibly TRBD2 (6 bases). The germline CDR1 and CDR2 sequences are SGDLS and YYNGEE. The CDR3 contains 13 residues. The V and J ends lost 0 bases and 6 bases respectively, with 8 bases between them. The CDR3 DNA reads TGTGCCAGCAGCGTAGAGGCGGGGGATACGCAGTATTTT. Translated: CASSVEAGDTQYF. The entire variable domain, with the rest obtained from reference TRBV9 and TRBJ2-3, is as follows: DSGVTQTPKHLITATGQRVTLRCSPRSGDLSVYWYQQSLDQGLQFLIQYYNGEERAKGNILERFSAQQFPDLHSELNLSSLELGDSALYFCASSVEAGDTQYFGPGTRLTVL.

The gene calls are TRBV6-1 and TRBJ1-2, with 9 positions matching TRBD1. The CDR3 sequence is 15 residues long. V gave up 1 base and J gave up 2 bases; unmatched junction bases: 2. CDR1 and CDR2 from the germline V gene are MNHNS and SASEGT. The DNA for the CDR3 is TGTGCCAGCAGTGAAGTGGGGACAGGGAACTATGGCTACACCTTC. Translation: CASSEVGTGNYGYTF.

The chain employs TRBV29-1 and TRBJ1-4; D not certain. With 5 bases removed from V and 8 bases from J, the gap between germline ends came to 18 bases. The CDR3 length is 14 residues. Germline CDR1 SQVTM, CDR2 ANQGSEA. The CDR3 bases are TGCAGCGTTCGGACCCGGGAATTTGGGGAAAAACTGTTTTTT. Protein product: CSVRTREFGEKLFF.

In this sample, this clone turned up a few times. This same CDR3 is encoded by further DNA sequences in the sample. The J gene is TRBJ2-3, the V gene TRBV6-4; 7 nucleotides agree with TRBD1. V trimming: 0 bases; J trimming: 4 bases; junction bases outside the gene matches: 1. The germline V gene encodes CDR1 MRHNA and CDR2 SNTAGT. CDR3 length equals 14 residues. CDR3 sequence reads: CASSDSGGADTQYF. DNA for the CDR3: TGTGCCAGCAGTGACTCAGGGGGCGCAGATACGCAGTATTTT.

V gene TRBV27 combines with J gene TRBJ1-1; D not certain. Per the germline V gene, CDR1 is MNHEY and CDR2 is SMNVEV (reference sequence). The V end was cut by 8 bases, the J end by 1 base, with 14 bases between. The CDR3 totals 14 residues. CDR3 sequence: CASALLGRNTEAFF. The CDR3 DNA follows: TGTGCCAGCGCGCTCCTCGGCCGGAACACTGAAGCTTTCTTT.

The chain combines TRBV9 with TRBJ2-3, with D perhaps given as TRBD1 or TRBD2 (6 bases each). Trimming cost V 0 bases and J 6 bases, with 20 bases left between them. The V gene's germline CDR1 is SGDLS and CDR2 YYNGEE. The CDR3 length is 17 residues. DNA of the CDR3: TGTGCCAGCAGCGTAGTACCCTCGGGGGCCGCCTTGGATACGCAGTATTTT. Amino acid sequence: CASSVVPSGAALDTQYF.